The 19 T cell receptor beta chains given below trace back to one sample, sequenced in a study of naive and memory T cell subsets (dated by TCRdb to the late 2010s). The method behind the library was UMI-ligation and nested PCR. For sequencing, an Illumina MiSeq was employed. The beta constant-region primer was an equimolar mix of two oligonucleotides covering both TRBC1 and TRBC2. Four rounds of PCR, combining the SP2 primer with nested alpha and beta constant-region primers, were used to amplify the ligated cDNA. The raw public data were reprocessed by TCRdb itself: fastp quality trimming at Q25, MiXCR clonotype calling, in-frame beta chains only. Entries are consolidated by CDR3 protein sequence, retaining the most common genes and DNA. In this sample the table shows tens of thousands of distinct CDR3 sequences, less than 20% of which occur a single time. Around 3.5% of the sample belongs to the ten largest clones.

The sample taken for sequencing was effector memory CD4+ T cells from blood. The cell subset or site tag for this specimen amounts to: effector memory, CD45RA- CD27-. The receptors shown here come from a human donor in good health.

By share, this clonotype counts as medium-sized. The chain links TRBV6-1 to TRBJ2-1; D might be TRBD1 or TRBD2, each matching 5 bases. The CDR3 has 17 residues. CDR1 is MNHNS, CDR2 SASEGT, per germline. The ends were cut back, 3 bases at V and 3 bases at J, with 18 bases in the middle. CDR3 sequence (DNA): TGTGCCAGCAGTGAGAGGGATTCAGGGCTCCTCTACAATGAGCAGTTCTTC. It is translated as CASSERDSGLLYNEQFF.

This clonotype appeared many times. V usage is TRBV12-5 and J usage is TRBJ2-6; no reliable D call. Trimming shortened V by 6 bases and J by 0 bases, and 3 bases separated the two germline ends. There are 13 residues in the CDR3. Germline V gene lookup returns CDR1 LGHNT and CDR2 FRNRAP. DNA for the CDR3: TGTGCTAGTGGAGTCTCTGGGGCCAACGTCCTGACTTTC. This gives the protein CASGVSGANVLTF.

The sample holds a few counts of this clonotype. V gene TRBV10-2 combines with J gene TRBJ1-4; D remains ambiguous. CDR1 WSHSY and CDR2 SAAADI come from the germline V gene. Between the trimmed V and J ends, which lost 0 bases and 8 bases, there was a span of 10 bases. This CDR3 is 14 amino acids long. The CDR3 reads CASSESVGPEKLFF. The CDR3 coding sequence is TGCGCCAGCAGTGAGTCCGTTGGCCCGGAAAAACTGTTTTTT.

This clonotype has only a few counts. The J gene is TRBJ2-7, the V gene TRBV5-1, with D unclear. Trimming cost V 4 bases and J 0 bases, with 14 bases left between them. The CDR3 runs to 15 residues. The germline V gene has CDR1 SGHRS and CDR2 YFSETQ. CDR3 DNA: TGCGCCAGCAGCACCACCCAGCCAGGCTCCTACGAGCAGTACTTC. It translates to CASSTTQPGSYEQYF.

This clonotype was picked up a small number of times. The V call is TRBV9, the J call TRBJ2-1; maybe TRBD2 (5 bases). CDR1 and CDR2 from the germline V gene are SGDLS and YYNGEE. This CDR3 is 13 amino acids long. The V end lost 5 bases, the J end lost 9 bases, and 15 bases lay between the germline ends. The CDR3 sequence is CASSVTLGGEQFF. In DNA, the CDR3 is TGTGCCAGCAGTGTAACTCTAGGAGGTGAGCAGTTCTTC.

This clonotype is a singleton in its sample. The chain links TRBV3-1 to TRBJ2-1; D perhaps matches TRBD1 (5 bases). CDR1 LGHDT and CDR2 YNNKEL come from the germline V gene (reference sequence). CDR3 size: 16 residues. Trimming stripped 3 bases from V and 0 bases from J, with 12 bases between. The DNA for the CDR3 is TGTGCCAGCAGCCAGGGGCGGATGAGCTCCTACAATGAGCAGTTCTTC. It yields the protein CASSQGRMSSYNEQFF.

This clonotype came up a few times. The chain carries TRBV14 and TRBJ1-1, with D unclear. Between the trimmed V and J ends, which lost 3 bases and 7 bases, there was a span of 12 bases. From germline, CDR1 is SGHDN and CDR2 FVKESK. The length of the CDR3 is 13 residues. CDR3 region: CASSHFTGVEAFF. CDR3 coding DNA: TGTGCCAGCAGCCACTTCACTGGGGTTGAAGCTTTCTTT.

This clonotype qualifies as medium-sized. This sequence joins TRBV7-2 and TRBJ1-4; D is unresolved. The germline V gene encodes CDR1 SGHTA and CDR2 FQGNSA. Trimming pared 1 base from V and 8 bases from J, leaving 8 bases between. The CDR3 extends over 13 amino acids. The CDR3 bases are TGTGCCAGCAGCTTAGTCGGTCGGGAAAAACTGTTTTTT. Protein sequence: CASSLVGREKLFF.

The gene calls are TRBV7-8 and TRBJ1-1; D might be TRBD1 (6 bases). The V end was cut by 5 bases, the J end by 1 base, with 11 bases between. The V gene's germline CDR1 is SGHVS and CDR2 FQNEAQ. This CDR3 has 14 amino acids. CDR3 residues: CASSILTGNTEAFF. The CDR3 nucleotides are TGTGCCAGCAGCATATTGACAGGGAACACTGAAGCTTTCTTT.

CDR3 sequence reads: CASSPQFHPDNEQFF. CDR3 nucleotide sequence: TGTGCCAGCAGTCCACAATTCCACCCGGATAATGAGCAGTTCTTC. The V call is TRBV28, the J call TRBJ2-1; no firm D call. This CDR3 region has 15 residues. Germline V lookup: CDR1 MDHEN, CDR2 SYDVKM. Trimming left V 5 bases short and J 7 bases short, with 18 bases between.

There are many counts of this clonotype. The chain couples TRBV7-2 to TRBJ2-1; TRBD2 matches 7 bases. This CDR3 is built from 15 residues. Germline-derived CDR1 and CDR2 are SGHTA and FQGNSA. The V gene end was trimmed by 5 bases and the J gene end by 7 bases; junction bases not matched to a gene: 11. In DNA form, the CDR3 reads TGTGCCAGCAGCCCAACTAGCGCCCAAGGGAATGAGCAGTTCTTC. Translation: CASSPTSAQGNEQFF.

As DNA, the CDR3 is TGTGCCAGCAGTTTAGGGGGAGATGAGGGTGCGCAGTACTTC. Protein: CASSLGGDEGAQYF. The chain carries TRBV12-3 or TRBV12-4 and TRBJ2-7; tentatively, D is TRBD2 (5 bases). The CDR3 runs to 14 residues. V lost 1 base and J lost 9, with 16 bases in between.

The chain has TRBV28 and TRBJ1-5, with D perhaps matching TRBD1 (5 bases). This CDR3 is built from 17 residues. CDR1 and CDR2 (germline): MDHEN, SYDVKM. The V end was cut by 7 bases, the J end by 1 base, with 20 bases between. The CDR3 bases are TGTGCCAGCACCCCTTGGTCGGGGCGCGGCAGCAATCAGCCCCAGCATTTT. It is translated as CASTPWSGRGSNQPQHF.

This clonotype is judged medium-sized. The CDR3 DNA sequence: TGCAGTGCTCGCCAGACTAGCGGGAGAGGGGAGACCCAGTACTTC. Protein sequence: CSARQTSGRGETQYF. The chain combines TRBV20-1 with TRBJ2-5, with 12 positions matching TRBD2. This CDR3 spans 15 amino acids. The germline gives CDR1 DFQATT, CDR2 SNEGSKA (reference sequence). J lost 5 bases, V lost 5 bases, and 9 bases had no gene match.

J is TRBJ1-4 and V is TRBV20-1, with D perhaps TRBD1 (5 bases). Germline loops: CDR1 DFQATT, CDR2 SNEGSKA (reference sequence). The CDR3 consists of 14 residues. With 0 bases removed from V and 8 bases from J, the gap between germline ends came to 13 bases. This CDR3 reads CSARDRGVGEKLFF. The CDR3 DNA follows: TGCAGTGCTAGAGATCGGGGGGTTGGCGAAAAACTGTTTTTT.

This clonotype appeared a few times. The CDR3 DNA reads as TGTGCCAGCAGCTTGGGTCTCGGAGCAACTAATGAAAAACTGTTTTTT. Translation: CASSLGLGATNEKLFF. This sequence joins TRBV5-6 and TRBJ1-4, with unresolved D. The V end was cut by 0 bases, the J end by 0 bases, with 9 bases between. Germline CDR1 is SGHDT and CDR2 is YYEEEE. The CDR3 is 16 amino acids.

This clonotype was seen more than once but under ten times. V gene TRBV7-8 combines with J gene TRBJ2-1; 7 nucleotides align to TRBD1. J was trimmed by 7 bases and V by 6 bases; bases with no gene match: 9. Germline CDR1 SGHVS, CDR2 FQNEAQ. This CDR3 is 14 amino acids long. CDR3 coding DNA: TGTGCCAGCAGGCCGCTACAGGGGTGGAATGAGCAGTTCTTC. This codes for CASRPLQGWNEQFF. Full variable domain (missing parts from reference TRBV7-8 and TRBJ2-1): GAGVSQSPRYKVAKRGQDVALRCDPISGHVSLFWYQQALGQGPEFLTYFQNEAQLDKSGLPSDRFFAERPEGSVSTLKIQRTQQEDSAVYLCASRPLQGWNEQFFGPGTRLTVL.

This clonotype has more than one count but fewer than ten. This chain joins TRBV9 and TRBJ2-7; 7 bases fit TRBD1. V shed 3 bases, J shed 3 bases, and the junction held 12 bases outside the gene matches. The CDR3 extends over 16 amino acids. Per the germline V gene, CDR1 is SGDLS and CDR2 is YYNGEE. The CDR3 loop reads CASSAGARDRRYEQYF. As DNA, the CDR3 is TGTGCCAGCAGCGCCGGAGCCCGGGACAGACGCTACGAGCAGTACTTC. Combining the CDR3 with reference TRBV9 and TRBJ2-7 gives the whole variable domain DSGVTQTPKHLITATGQRVTLRCSPRSGDLSVYWYQQSLDQGLQFLIQYYNGEERAKGNILERFSAQQFPDLHSELNLSSLELGDSALYFCASSAGARDRRYEQYFGPGTRLTVT.

This clonotype was seen only a few times. This chain connects TRBV29-1 to TRBJ2-7; a weak D match, TRBD1 (5 bases). Per the germline V gene, CDR1 is SQVTM and CDR2 is ANQGSEA. Deletions cut 7 bases from V and 2 bases from J, with 12 bases between. The CDR3 consists of 12 residues. As DNA, the CDR3 is TGCAGCGCCAGGGTATCCGCCTACGAGCAGTACTTC. Its translation: CSARVSAYEQYF.